Below are 28 T cell receptor beta chains sequenced from a single sample in a study of identical twins. TCRdb reprocessed the 5' RACE reads via MiXCR and lists one record per CDR3 protein. The sample shows around 370,000 distinct CDR3 sequences, about 9% of them seen only once. What was sequenced was naive T cells sorted from blood. Receptors were obtained from a woman between 50 and 59 years old in good health.

With regard to this clonotype: One end of the junction varies from germline; a read error may be responsible. V is TRBV7-9 and J is TRBJ1-2; 8 nucleotides align to TRBD1. This CDR3 spans 8 amino acids. Germline V CDR1 and CDR2: SEHNR, FQNEAQ (reference sequence). The CDR3 reads CATSTGDF. The CDR3 nucleotides are TGTGCCACCTCGACAGGGGACTTC.

This clonotype has at least ten counts. The rearrangement joins TRBV2 to TRBJ1-5; a weak D match, TRBD1 (5 bases). This CDR3 has 13 residues. Between the trimmed V and J ends, which lost 8 bases and 5 bases, there was a span of 13 bases. The V gene's germline CDR1 is SNHLY and CDR2 FYNNEI. In DNA, the CDR3 is TGTGCCAGCCGGGGGGGTATGTATCAGCCCCAGCATTTT. It is translated as CASRGGMYQPQHF.

The rearrangement uses TRBV5-1 and TRBJ2-1, with TRBD2 matching 7 bases. J lost 7 bases, V lost 7 bases, and 8 bases had no gene match. The CDR3 covers 13 residues. CDR1 is SGHRS and CDR2 is YFSETQ in the germline V gene. The CDR3 protein is CASGTNVGNEQFF. The CDR3 DNA reads TGCGCCAGCGGGACTAATGTGGGGAATGAGCAGTTCTTC.

The chain has TRBV27 and TRBJ2-1, with no clear D. CDR3 length: 15 residues. CDR1 and CDR2 from the germline V gene are MNHEY and SMNVEV (reference sequence). Trimming pared 5 bases from V and 0 bases from J, leaving 11 bases between. The CDR3 coding sequence is TGTGCCAGCAGTACCGACTTAAGCTCCTACAATGAGCAGTTCTTC. Amino acids: CASSTDLSSYNEQFF.

A few counts support this clonotype. The chain is built from TRBV13 and TRBJ1-4, with D possibly matching TRBD1 (6 bases). V lost 4 bases to trimming and J lost 7 bases, with 10 bases between them. This CDR3 region has 13 residues. From germline, CDR1 is PRHDT and CDR2 FYEKMQ (reference sequence). This CDR3 is CASSYGQPEKLFF. In DNA, the CDR3 is TGTGCCAGCAGCTACGGACAGCCTGAAAAACTGTTTTTT. The full variable domain, in which reference TRBV13 and TRBJ1-4 provide the parts outside the CDR3, is AAGVIQSPRHLIKEKRETATLKCYPIPRHDTVYWYQQGPGQDPQFLISFYEKMQSDKGSIPDRFSAQQFSDYHSELNMSSLELGDSALYFCASSYGQPEKLFFGSGTQLSVL.

This clonotype has just a few counts. The junction differs from germline at one of its ends, possibly a read error. The gene calls are TRBV7-7 and TRBJ2-7, with D perhaps TRBD2 (6 bases). CDR1 is SSHAT and CDR2 is FNYEAQ in the germline V gene (reference sequence). This CDR3 contains 15 residues. The CDR3 DNA sequence: TGTGCTAGCAGCTTAGCGGACGGCCAGTCCTACGAGCAGTACTTC. Translation gives CASSLADGQSYEQYF.

This clonotype was picked up many times. The chain combines TRBV3-1 with TRBJ2-7; D is undetermined. Looked up from germline, CDR1 is LGHDT and CDR2 is YNNKEL (reference sequence). V was clipped by 5 bases and J by 4 bases, with 12 bases between them. This CDR3 has 13 amino acids. As DNA, the CDR3 is TGTGCCAGCAGCACTGGGTCCGGGTACGAGCAGTACTTC. Its translation: CASSTGSGYEQYF.

This clonotype has a count of ten or more. This chain connects TRBV5-6 to TRBJ2-1; TRBD1 is a possible D gene (5 bases). The CDR3 totals 15 residues. Germline loops: CDR1 SGHDT, CDR2 YYEEEE. V was shortened by 0 bases and J by 2 bases, with 9 bases between the two germline ends. CDR3 nucleotide sequence: TGTGCCAGCAGCTTGGGCTGGGGCACCTACAATGAGCAGTTCTTC. Protein: CASSLGWGTYNEQFF. Combining the CDR3 with reference TRBV5-6 and TRBJ2-1 gives the whole variable domain DAGVTQSPTHLIKTRGQQVTLRCSPKSGHDTVSWYQQALGQGPQFIFQYYEEEERQRGNFPDRFSGHQFPNYSSELNVNALLLGDSALYLCASSLGWGTYNEQFFGPGTRLTVL.

The gene calls are TRBV5-1 and TRBJ1-2, with TRBD1 matching over 10 bases. CDR3 length: 13 amino acids. The germline gives CDR1 SGHRS, CDR2 YFSETQ. V lost 4 bases, J lost 10 bases, and 7 bases stayed unmatched. As DNA, the CDR3 is TGCGCCAGCAGCCCGGGACAGGGGAGAGTCTACACCTTC. Translated: CASSPGQGRVYTF.

This clonotype showed up just a few times. The rearrangement uses TRBV7-2 and TRBJ1-5; D uncertain. The CDR3 consists of 14 residues. Germline CDR1 SGHTA, CDR2 FQGNSA. The V gene lost 1 base and the J gene lost 6 bases, with 10 bases spanning the gap. The CDR3 DNA is TGTGCCAGCAGCTTAGTCTCGCAAGGTCAGCCCCAGCATTTT. It codes for CASSLVSQGQPQHF.

This clonotype was counted a few times. The V call is TRBV29-1, the J call TRBJ2-3, with D unresolved. Germline loops: CDR1 SQVTM, CDR2 ANQGSEA. This CDR3 spans 13 amino acids. Trimming stripped 6 bases from V and 1 base from J, with 11 bases between. The chain's CDR3 is CSVEAGRTDTQYF. In DNA, the CDR3 is TGCAGCGTAGAGGCCGGGCGCACAGATACGCAGTATTTT.

This clonotype was seen only a few times. The rearrangement joins TRBV20-1 to TRBJ2-5; D is perhaps TRBD2 (5 bases). Deletions cut 2 bases from V and 1 base from J, with 26 bases between. Germline V lookup: CDR1 DFQATT, CDR2 SNEGSKA (reference sequence). There are 19 residues in the CDR3. The CDR3 bases are TGCAGTGCTAGACCCCGTTGGTCCGGAGGTGGCCCCCCCCAAGAGACCCAGTACTTC. Translating gives CSARPRWSGGGPPQETQYF.

This clonotype was found a few times. V usage is TRBV7-9 and J usage is TRBJ1-1; D unclear. The CDR3 runs 11 residues. Germline V CDR1 and CDR2: SEHNR, FQNEAQ (reference sequence). V gave up 7 bases and J gave up 6 bases, with 9 bases separating them. CDR3 nucleotides: TGTGCCAGCACCCTCGGACCTGAAGCTTTCTTT. This encodes CASTLGPEAFF. Full variable domain (rest looked up from reference TRBV7-9 and TRBJ1-1): DTGVSQNPRHKITKRGQNVTFRCDPISEHNRLYWYRQTLGQGPEFLTYFQNEAQLEKSRLLSDRFSAERPKGSFSTLEIQRTEQGDSAMYLCASTLGPEAFFGQGTRLTVV.

This clonotype was picked up many times. The chain is built from TRBV11-2 and TRBJ1-6; D is undetermined. Trimming left V 7 bases short and J 4 bases short, with 11 bases between. Germline loops: CDR1 SGHAT, CDR2 FQNNGV. This CDR3 contains 14 residues. This CDR3 is CASKRTAYNSPLHF. The CDR3 region has the DNA TGTGCCAGCAAAAGGACGGCATATAATTCACCCCTCCACTTT.

V and J are TRBV12-3 or TRBV12-4 and TRBJ2-5; a weak D match, TRBD1 (6 bases). CDR3 length equals 15 residues. Trimming cost V 3 bases and J 2 bases, with 13 bases left between them. This CDR3 is CASSFIGTNQETQYF. DNA of the CDR3: TGTGCCAGCAGTTTTATAGGGACAAATCAAGAGACCCAGTACTTC.

This clonotype was seen at least ten times. This chain links TRBV5-1 with TRBJ2-5; 11 nucleotides agree with TRBD2. The junction had 3 bases not matched to a gene; V was cut back by 4 bases and J by 4 bases. The CDR3 runs to 14 residues. CDR1 is SGHRS and CDR2 is YFSETQ in the germline V gene. CDR3 sequence: CASSDGLAGETQYF. The CDR3, as DNA: TGCGCCAGCAGCGACGGACTAGCGGGAGAGACCCAGTACTTC.

The V gene is TRBV15, the J gene TRBJ2-3; 15 bases match TRBD2. V lost 3 bases, J lost 4 bases, and 8 bases stayed unmatched. The germline CDR1 and CDR2 sequences are LNHNV and YYDKDF (reference sequence). The CDR3 is 18 amino acids. The CDR3 sequence: CATSSPSGLAGGSDTQYF. The CDR3 DNA is TGTGCCACCAGCAGTCCCTCTGGACTAGCGGGAGGGTCAGATACGCAGTATTTT.

Points on this clonotype: Compared with germline, one end of the junction differs, possibly owing to a read error. V gene TRBV4-1 combines with J gene TRBJ2-3, with TRBD2 matching over 10 bases. This CDR3 has 14 amino acids. Germline V gene sequence: CDR1 MGHRA, CDR2 YSYEKL. The CDR3, as DNA: TGCGCCAGCAGCCAAGATCGGGACGCGGGACTAGCGAAATTT. Amino acids: CASSQDRDAGLAKF.

The gene calls are TRBV6-2 or TRBV6-3 and TRBJ1-5, with 8 bases aligning to TRBD1. Germline CDR1 reads MNHEY; CDR2 reads SVGEGT. V trimming: 2 bases; J trimming: 4 bases; junction bases outside the gene matches: 10. This CDR3 comprises 17 residues. CDR3 sequence: CASSYKTGETTNQPQHF. CDR3 nucleotide sequence: TGTGCCAGCAGTTACAAGACAGGGGAAACCACAAATCAGCCCCAGCATTTT.

This clonotype was observed a handful of times. V usage is TRBV5-1 and J usage is TRBJ2-3, with D perhaps matching TRBD1 (5 bases). Between the trimmed V and J ends, which lost 4 bases and 2 bases, there was a span of 14 bases. CDR1 is SGHRS and CDR2 is YFSETQ in the germline V gene. CDR3 length: 15 residues. CDR3 DNA sequence: TGCGCCAGCAGCACAGGTCAGCGACCCACAGATACGCAGTATTTT. It specifies CASSTGQRPTDTQYF.

The genes are TRBV7-8 and TRBJ2-1, with a weak D call TRBD2 (5 bases). CDR3 length equals 13 residues. The V end lost 4 bases, the J end lost 8 bases, and 12 bases lay between the germline ends. The V gene's germline CDR1 is SGHVS and CDR2 FQNEAQ. The CDR3 reads CASSSPLVHEQFF. The CDR3 coding sequence is TGTGCCAGCAGCTCTCCACTAGTCCATGAGCAGTTCTTC.

The CDR3 protein is CASSLTPQTANTGELFF. CDR3 in DNA: TGCGCCAGCAGCTTGACTCCACAGACCGCGAACACCGGGGAGCTGTTTTTT. The chain joins TRBV5-1 to TRBJ2-2; D remains unclear. CDR1 is SGHRS, CDR2 YFSETQ, per germline. The ends were cut back, 1 base at V and 0 bases at J, with 13 bases in the middle. The CDR3 has 17 amino acids.

This clonotype was detected many times. DNA of the CDR3: TGTGCCAGCAGGGACGCCGGGACAGGGATTTATGAGCAGTTCTTC. This codes for CASRDAGTGIYEQFF. This rearrangement joins TRBV5-6 to TRBJ2-1, with 9 bases that match TRBD1. Germline-derived CDR1 and CDR2 are SGHDT and YYEEEE. The CDR3 contains 15 residues. With 5 bases clipped from V and 8 bases from J, the junction kept 11 bases outside the gene matches.

This clonotype was picked up many times. This sequence joins TRBV24-1 and TRBJ2-4; D might be TRBD1 (6 bases). The CDR3 length is 17 residues. The V and J ends lost 2 bases and 3 bases respectively, with 16 bases between them. Germline assignment: CDR1 KGHDR and CDR2 SFDVKD. The CDR3 coding sequence is TGTGCCACCAGTGATTCACGACCCAGAGGGGGCAAAAACATTCAGTACTTC. As protein: CATSDSRPRGGKNIQYF.

This clonotype was detected ten times or more. V is TRBV10-3 and J is TRBJ2-1; 8 bases are shared with TRBD2. V gave up 4 bases and J gave up 6 bases; unmatched junction bases: 5. This CDR3 contains 14 residues. Germline V gene lookup returns CDR1 ENHRY and CDR2 SYGVKD. The CDR3 DNA reads TGTGCCATCAGTGCCTCGACTAGCGCCAATGAGCAGTTCTTC. Protein: CAISASTSANEQFF.

This clonotype showed up just a few times. The chain couples TRBV7-6 to TRBJ2-5; D is perhaps TRBD2 (6 bases). Germline V gene data show CDR1 as SGHVS and CDR2 as FNYEAQ. This CDR3 spans 14 amino acids. V was shortened by 2 bases and J by 5 bases, with 12 bases between the two germline ends. For the CDR3, the DNA is TGTGCCAGCAGCTTAATGCGGGATGGTGAGACCCAGTACTTC. Translated: CASSLMRDGETQYF.

V is TRBV27 and J is TRBJ2-1, with a weak D call TRBD2 (6 bases). This CDR3 contains 16 residues. CDR1 and CDR2 from the germline V gene are MNHEY and SMNVEV (reference sequence). Trimming left V 5 bases short and J 3 bases short, with 17 bases between. CDR3: CASSPEGPRVYNEQFF. The CDR3 bases are TGTGCCAGCAGTCCGGAGGGACCTAGGGTCTACAATGAGCAGTTCTTC.

This clonotype was counted at least ten times. The chain carries TRBV7-6 and TRBJ2-5, with 7 positions matching TRBD2. The CDR3 contains 15 residues. V dropped 3 bases and J dropped 2; count of bases not matched to a gene: 6. Germline assignment: CDR1 SGHVS and CDR2 FNYEAQ. The CDR3 loop reads CASSLPGTTQETQYF. CDR3 in DNA: TGTGCCAGCAGCTTGCCCGGGACTACGCAAGAGACCCAGTACTTC.